A single sample is the source of the 17 T cell receptor beta chains below, sequenced in a study of human T cells and chemical hapten exposure. TCRdb re-called the RACE reads with MiXCR, one entry per CDR3 protein. The table shows 350,000 or so distinct CDR3 sequences, with around 7% occurring only once. Time point here: patch test 1, 2 weeks after DPC sensitization. The treatment here: therapeutic diphenylcyclopropenone sensitization with weekly scalp DPC. Material: whole blood, obtained in connection with sensitization to the hapten diphenylcyclopropenone (DPC). The receptor source for this set is a woman between 18 and 29 years old with alopecia areata. Some clones in this sample may be carry-over from other donors' samples.

This clonotype was detected only once. The chain has TRBV6-6 and TRBJ1-5; 7 bases are a match to TRBD1. Germline V gene lookup returns CDR1 MNHNY and CDR2 SVGAGI (reference sequence). The CDR3 has 14 residues. Trimming at V came to 6 bases and at J to 2 bases, leaving 4 bases not matched to a gene. The CDR3 DNA sequence: TGTGCCAGCAGACCAGGACAGGGCAATCAGCCCCAGCATTTT. It codes for CASRPGQGNQPQHF.

The chain has TRBV14 and TRBJ2-2, with D uncertain. Germline-derived CDR1 and CDR2 are SGHDN and FVKESK. V lost 3 bases to trimming and J lost 2 bases, with 7 bases between them. The CDR3 is 14 amino acids. As DNA, the CDR3 is TGTGCCAGCAGCCAGTTGCGCAACACCGGGGAGCTGTTTTTT. Its protein product is CASSQLRNTGELFF.

This clonotype occurred many times. This chain joins TRBV19 and TRBJ1-4; possibly TRBD1 for D (5 bases). Looked up from germline, CDR1 is LNHDA and CDR2 is SQIVND (reference sequence). There are 15 residues in the CDR3. Trimming removed 5 bases at V and 6 bases at J, with 16 bases between. This chain's CDR3 is CASSPLGPWDEKLFF. In DNA, the CDR3 is TGTGCCAGTAGTCCCCTGGGACCCTGGGATGAAAAACTGTTTTTT.

In its sample, this clonotype was seen many times. This chain uses TRBV27 with TRBJ1-6; D call uncertain. Trimming cost V 0 bases and J 3 bases, with 3 bases left between them. Germline assignment: CDR1 MNHEY and CDR2 SMNVEV (reference sequence). This CDR3 has 14 residues. CDR3 DNA: TGTGCCAGCAGTTTATCGATCTATAATTCACCCCTCCACTTT. Amino acids: CASSLSIYNSPLHF.

This clonotype came up a few times. The CDR3 protein is CASRRASSTDTQYF. Here the CDR3 DNA reads TGTGCCAGCAGACGCGCTTCTAGCACAGATACGCAGTATTTT. The chain uses TRBV9 and TRBJ2-3; D gene ambiguous. V shed 5 bases and J shed 0 bases, with 10 bases lying between them. Germline loops: CDR1 SGDLS, CDR2 YYNGEE. The CDR3 contains 14 residues.

This clonotype was seen more than once but under ten times. V usage is TRBV9 and J usage is TRBJ2-3; 9 positions match TRBD1. Losses at the gene ends were 5 bases for V and 6 bases for J; bases not matched to a gene: 4. CDR1 SGDLS and CDR2 YYNGEE come from the germline V gene. The CDR3 is made up of 13 amino acids. The CDR3 loop is CASRQGAFDTQYF. For the CDR3, the DNA is TGTGCCAGCAGACAGGGGGCTTTTGATACGCAGTATTTT.

DNA for the CDR3: TGTGCCAGCAGCTCCGCGGCGGGGGGCCTCGGGGAGCTGTTTTTT. Amino acid sequence: CASSSAAGGLGELFF. V usage is TRBV7-3 and J usage is TRBJ2-2; 8 bases agree with TRBD2. V trimming: 4 bases; J trimming: 7 bases; junction bases outside the gene matches: 8. The length of the CDR3 is 15 residues. CDR1 SGHTA and CDR2 FQGTGA come from the germline V gene.

This clonotype showed up many times. The rearrangement links TRBV20-1 to TRBJ1-1, with D perhaps TRBD1 (6 bases). V was pared by 0 bases and J by 4 bases, with 24 bases between. The CDR3 spans 18 residues. Germline-derived CDR1 and CDR2 are DFQATT and SNEGSKA (reference sequence). DNA for the CDR3: TGCAGTGCTAGAGATAAGTACTCTTTGGGGGGCGCGGGCACTGAAGCTTTCTTT. Protein sequence: CSARDKYSLGGAGTEAFF.

This clonotype occurred many times. J is TRBJ2-2 and V is TRBV7-9; no firm D call. V was pared by 4 bases and J by 5 bases, with 11 bases between. This CDR3 spans 14 amino acids. Germline V gives CDR1 SEHNR, CDR2 FQNEAQ (reference sequence). The CDR3 DNA sequence: TGTGCCAGCAGCTCTTCTGGTAGAACCGGGGAGCTGTTTTTT. This encodes CASSSSGRTGELFF.

This clonotype has just a few counts. The chain uses TRBV7-2 and TRBJ1-2, with unresolved D. Germline values: CDR1 SGHTA, CDR2 FQGNSA. The CDR3 length is 15 residues. Trimming shortened V by 3 bases and J by 5 bases, and 16 bases separated the two germline ends. The CDR3 bases are TGTGCCAGCAGCTTTGTTAGGGAGAACTATTATGGCTACACCTTC. It yields the protein CASSFVRENYYGYTF.

V gene TRBV4-1 combines with J gene TRBJ2-3; TRBD2 matches 13 bases. Germline V gives CDR1 MGHRA, CDR2 YSYEKL. The CDR3 is 17 amino acids. The V segment lost 3 bases and the J segment 6 bases; nucleotides outside the gene matches: 9. The CDR3 protein is CASSHGRTSGGLDTQYF. The CDR3 bases are TGCGCCAGCAGCCACGGACGGACTAGCGGGGGCCTGGATACGCAGTATTTT.

This chain uses TRBV13 with TRBJ1-1; unclear D gene. Per germline, CDR1 PRHDT and CDR2 FYEKMQ (reference sequence). The V end was cut by 1 base, the J end by 3 bases, with 6 bases between. The CDR3 is 13 residues long. CDR3 nucleotides: TGTGCCAGCAGCTTAGCCGATGACACTGAAGCTTTCTTT. Its translation is CASSLADDTEAFF.

The chain has TRBV12-3 or TRBV12-4 and TRBJ2-1, with D possibly TRBD2 on 5 matching bases. Trimming stripped 3 bases from V and 8 bases from J, with 23 bases between. The CDR3 spans 17 residues. This CDR3 reads CASSLSSEENGFYEQFF. The CDR3 coding sequence is TGTGCCAGCAGTTTGAGTTCGGAGGAAAATGGGTTCTATGAGCAGTTCTTC.

Ten or more counts support this clonotype. The chain joins TRBV7-2 to TRBJ2-3; D is unresolved. The CDR3 loop spans 12 amino acids. The V end was cut by 0 bases, the J end by 4 bases, with 2 bases between. The germline V gene has CDR1 SGHTA and CDR2 FQGNSA. Written as DNA, the CDR3 is TGTGCCAGCAGCTTAGCGCCAGATACGCAGTATTTT. Its protein product is CASSLAPDTQYF. The whole variable domain, filled in from reference TRBV7-2 and TRBJ2-3, reads GAGVSQSPSNKVTEKGKDVELRCDPISGHTALYWYRQSLGQGLEFLIYFQGNSAPDKSGLPSDRFSAERTGGSVSTLTIQRTQQEDSAVYLCASSLAPDTQYFGPGTRLTVL.

J is TRBJ1-2 and V is TRBV3-1, with unresolved D. The germline V and J ends were trimmed by 0 bases and 7 bases, with 6 bases remaining between them. The germline gives CDR1 LGHDT, CDR2 YNNKEL (reference sequence). This CDR3 is built from 12 residues. The DNA for the CDR3 is TGTGCCAGCAGCCAAGATAGTTCTGGCTACACCTTC. Its translation: CASSQDSSGYTF.

This clonotype was counted only a few times. The chain uses TRBV7-2 and TRBJ2-6; D gene ambiguous. The CDR3 extends over 17 amino acids. Germline-derived CDR1 and CDR2 are SGHTA and FQGNSA. V shed 5 bases and J shed 0 bases, with 14 bases lying between them. The CDR3 DNA is TGTGCCAGCAGCCTCCGGGCATGGCCCTCTGGGGCCAACGTCCTGACTTTC. Its protein is CASSLRAWPSGANVLTF.

This clonotype was counted a few times. The V gene is TRBV10-2, the J gene TRBJ2-7; no reliable D call. CDR3 length: 14 residues. V lost 0 bases, J lost 2 bases, and 8 bases lay in between. Germline assignment: CDR1 WSHSY and CDR2 SAAADI. CDR3 bases: TGCGCCAGCAGTGAGTCTGGCATTCCCTACGAGCAGTACTTC. Protein sequence: CASSESGIPYEQYF.